Each of the 32 T cell receptor beta chains below was sequenced from the same sample in a study of CD8+ T cells in alopecia areata (dated by TCRdb to between 2018 and 2020). What this sample's time point label stands for: around 29 days on oral tofacitinib. The sample's treatment or condition label, in plain terms: oral pan-JAK inhibitor, 5-10 mg twice daily. The library came from the immunoSEQ multiplex PCR assay. For TCR sequencing, RNA was extracted from every sample and reverse transcribed into cDNA to serve as template. Sourced from immuneACCESS, this table was stored by TCRdb with only in-frame sequences that have V and J called. A share of the clones is absent; for the studies checked, an unresolved V gene accounts for under half, and the remainder has no known explanation. This sample lists about 210,000 clones; over 60% were detected once. Clones ranked in the top ten supply around 4% of the sample.

Specimen: CD4+ T cells sorted from blood, collected at week 4, from a patient treated with tofacitinib. Receptors originate from a human donor with alopecia areata.

This clone was found once. The chain combines TRBV27 with TRBJ2-7, with 9 bases that match TRBD1. The CDR3 runs to 13 residues. Unmatched junction bases numbered 8, after V lost 9 bases and J lost 5 bases. Germline V gene sequence: CDR1 MNHEY, CDR2 SMNVEV (reference sequence). The CDR3 sequence: CASQPQGADEQYF. The DNA for the CDR3 is TGTGCCAGTCAACCACAGGGGGCTGACGAGCAGTACTTC.

J is TRBJ1-2 and V is TRBV29-1, with D unclear. Between the trimmed V and J ends, which lost 8 bases and 0 bases, there was a span of 16 bases. The germline gives CDR1 SQVTM, CDR2 ANQGSEA. The CDR3 loop spans 14 amino acids. Written as DNA, the CDR3 is TGCAGCATCCTCGTGACCGCCGCTAACTATGGCTACACCTTC. Translation gives CSILVTAANYGYTF.

This clone has only a few counts. The same CDR3 also results from other DNA sequences found in this sample. V gene TRBV7-2 combines with J gene TRBJ2-3, with TRBD1 matching 7 bases. This CDR3 comprises 15 residues. The V gene's germline CDR1 is SGHTA and CDR2 FQGNSA. The J segment lost 0 bases and the V segment lost 1 base, leaving 1 base of the junction unmatched. The CDR3 region has the DNA TGTGCCAGCAGCTTAGTGGGACAGAGCACAGATACGCAGTATTTT. Its protein product is CASSLVGQSTDTQYF.

V and J are TRBV7-2 and TRBJ2-3; D gene uncertain. V lost 4 bases, J lost 1 base, and 12 bases lay in between. The CDR3 has 15 amino acids. CDR1 is SGHTA, CDR2 FQGNSA, per germline. The CDR3 reads CASSSKRLGTDTQYF. The CDR3 bases are TGTGCCAGCAGCTCCAAAAGGTTGGGCACAGATACGCAGTATTTT.

The chain combines TRBV10-2 with TRBJ2-5, with a possible D match to TRBD1 (5 bases). The V gene's germline CDR1 is WSHSY and CDR2 SAAADI. Trimming cost V 4 bases and J 6 bases, with 15 bases left between them. The CDR3 is made up of 14 amino acids. CDR3 protein: CASSGWQGDKTQYF. CDR3 bases: TGCGCCAGCAGTGGTTGGCAGGGCGACAAGACCCAGTACTTC.

This clone was picked up a small number of times. The genes are TRBV5-6 and TRBJ1-2, with D unclear. Trimming removed 5 bases at V and 7 bases at J, with 18 bases between. Germline CDR1 reads SGHDT; CDR2 reads YYEEEE. This CDR3 has 14 amino acids. Written as DNA, the CDR3 is TGTGCCAGCAGTTACCCGGAGACAATACGTGGCTACACCTTC. This translates into CASSYPETIRGYTF.

The rearrangement links TRBV7-2 to TRBJ2-4, with 12 bases aligning to TRBD2. Germline V CDR1 and CDR2: SGHTA, FQGNSA. The CDR3 covers 17 residues. The ends lost 4 bases at V and 3 bases at J; junction bases unmatched: 7. This CDR3 reads CASSSASGGAHKNIQYF. The CDR3 region has the DNA TGTGCCAGCAGCTCCGCTAGCGGGGGGGCCCACAAAAACATTCAGTACTTC.

This clone was counted a few times. The V call is TRBV29-1, the J call TRBJ2-5, with D possibly TRBD1 on 5 matching bases. The germline V gene has CDR1 SQVTM and CDR2 ANQGSEA. Trimming took off 2 bases at V and 5 bases at J, with 12 bases between the two ends. The length of the CDR3 is 13 residues. The CDR3, as DNA: TGCAGCGTTGAAAGGGGTCTGGGGGAGACCCAGTACTTC. This sequence encodes CSVERGLGETQYF.

The V call is TRBV18, the J call TRBJ1-6; perhaps TRBD1 as D (6 bases). This CDR3 is built from 14 residues. The ends were cut back, 2 bases at V and 5 bases at J, with 7 bases in the middle. CDR1 and CDR2 from the germline V gene are KGHSH and LQKENI. The CDR3 sequence: CASSPGQNNSPLHF. The CDR3 bases are TGTGCCAGCTCACCAGGACAGAATAATTCACCCCTCCACTTT.

The table lists this clone with a count of one. The V gene is TRBV6-5, the J gene TRBJ1-2; weak D call: TRBD1 (5 bases). The ends were cut back, 0 bases at V and 7 bases at J, with 9 bases in the middle. Germline V gene sequence: CDR1 MNHEY, CDR2 SVGAGI. The CDR3 contains 13 residues. The DNA of the CDR3 is TGTGCCAGCAGTTACTCTGAAGGGACTGGCTACACCTTC. It yields the protein CASSYSEGTGYTF.

The V gene is TRBV9, the J gene TRBJ2-1, with 12 bases identical to TRBD2. The CDR3 sequence is 14 residues long. V shed 2 bases, J shed 6 bases, and the junction held 0 bases outside the gene matches. Germline CDR1 and CDR2: SGDLS and YYNGEE. CDR3 sequence: CASSVTSGGNEQFF. CDR3 nucleotides: TGTGCCAGCAGCGTGACTAGCGGGGGCAATGAGCAGTTCTTC.

The chain couples TRBV2 to TRBJ2-2, with 7 bases fitting TRBD1. The CDR3 runs to 16 residues. Germline trimming cut 2 bases from V and 0 bases from J; bases unmatched to any gene: 3. Germline values: CDR1 SNHLY, CDR2 FYNNEI. The CDR3: CASSEFGTANTGELFF. CDR3 bases: TGTGCCAGCAGTGAATTCGGGACAGCGAACACCGGGGAGCTGTTTTTT.

CDR3 bases: TGTGCCAGCAGCTTCACCGGGACTAGCGGGGCCACAGATACGCAGTATTTT. This encodes CASSFTGTSGATDTQYF. The rearrangement joins TRBV5-6 to TRBJ2-3; 13 nucleotides align to TRBD2. The CDR3 contains 17 residues. Trimming removed 2 bases from V and 2 bases from J; junction bases left unmatched: 5. Germline CDR1 and CDR2: SGHDT and YYEEEE.

The chain uses TRBV7-9 and TRBJ1-2, with 7 bases that match TRBD1. Germline V gives CDR1 SEHNR, CDR2 FQNEAQ (reference sequence). With 5 bases clipped from V and 6 bases from J, the junction kept 9 bases outside the gene matches. The CDR3 totals 14 residues. DNA of the CDR3: TGTGCCAGCAGCCCGCCACAGGGGAGCGATGGCTACACCTTC. Amino acid sequence: CASSPPQGSDGYTF.

Only one count was recorded for this clone. The rearrangement joins TRBV7-9 to TRBJ2-7; D not resolved. Germline-derived CDR1 and CDR2 are SEHNR and FQNEAQ (reference sequence). V was cut by 1 base and J by 0 bases, with 7 bases left in between. This CDR3 has 14 amino acids. CDR3 DNA: TGTGCCAGCAGCTTAGAACAGAGCTCCTACGAGCAGTACTTC. Its protein product is CASSLEQSSYEQYF.

The CDR3 DNA reads as TGCAGCGTTGGGACAGGGGGTGACGAGCAGTACTTC. This encodes CSVGTGGDEQYF. The V and J genes are TRBV29-1 and TRBJ2-7, with 10 bases that match TRBD1. CDR3 length: 12 residues. Looked up from germline, CDR1 is SQVTM and CDR2 is ANQGSEA. With 4 bases clipped from V and 5 bases from J, the junction kept 2 bases outside the gene matches.

This clone was observed a handful of times. The chain employs TRBV30 and TRBJ1-2; TRBD1 might be the D (6 bases). V lost 4 bases to trimming and J lost 7 bases, with 19 bases between them. This CDR3 is built from 14 residues. Looked up from germline, CDR1 is GTSNPN and CDR2 is SVGIG (reference sequence). CDR3 in DNA: TGTGCCTGGACGGGTATGGGGGGGGCCTCTGGCTACACCTTC. Its translation is CAWTGMGGASGYTF.

The J gene is TRBJ2-1, the V gene TRBV6-6; D remains ambiguous. V was cut by 2 bases and J by 5 bases, with 4 bases left in between. Germline lookup yields CDR1 MNHNY and CDR2 SVGAGI (reference sequence). The CDR3 is 12 residues long. The CDR3 spells CASSYEDNEQFF. For the CDR3, the DNA is TGTGCCAGCAGTTACGAGGACAATGAGCAGTTCTTC.

The chain combines TRBV7-2 with TRBJ1-1; possibly TRBD1 for D (5 bases). Germline V gene lookup returns CDR1 SGHTA and CDR2 FQGNSA. Between the trimmed V and J ends, which lost 1 base and 4 bases, there was a span of 10 bases. This CDR3 is 14 amino acids long. CDR3 sequence: CASSLEGTVTEAFF. The CDR3 DNA reads as TGTGCCAGCAGCTTAGAGGGGACGGTCACTGAAGCTTTCTTT.

This clone has ten or more counts. This rearrangement joins TRBV2 to TRBJ2-5, with D tentatively TRBD1 (5 bases). V lost 10 bases, J lost 2 bases, and 17 bases lay in between. Germline assignment: CDR1 SNHLY and CDR2 FYNNEI. CDR3 length: 14 amino acids. DNA of the CDR3: TGTGCCATCCGAGGACAAGAGACTCAAGAGACCCAGTACTTC. It yields the protein CAIRGQETQETQYF.

This clone was recorded at least ten times. The chain links TRBV7-2 to TRBJ2-2; 8 nucleotides align to TRBD1. CDR1 is SGHTA, CDR2 FQGNSA, per germline. The CDR3 sequence is 15 residues long. The ends lost 5 bases at V and 6 bases at J; junction bases unmatched: 8. The CDR3 here is CASSPGGAFSGELFF. CDR3 nucleotide sequence: TGTGCCAGCAGCCCAGGGGGCGCATTCTCCGGGGAGCTGTTTTTT.

As DNA, the CDR3 is TGTGCCAGCAGCGTGCGAATAGCCTCCGGGGAGCTGTTTTTT. Translating gives CASSVRIASGELFF. This chain uses TRBV9 with TRBJ2-2; D unresolved. The V end lost 2 bases, the J end lost 6 bases, and 11 bases lay between the germline ends. Germline CDR1 reads SGDLS; CDR2 reads YYNGEE. The CDR3 is 14 amino acids. Drawing the rest from reference TRBV9 and TRBJ2-2, the complete variable domain is DSGVTQTPKHLITATGQRVTLRCSPRSGDLSVYWYQQSLDQGLQFLIQYYNGEERAKGNILERFSAQQFPDLHSELNLSSLELGDSALYFCASSVRIASGELFFGEGSRLTVL.

This chain joins TRBV2 and TRBJ2-7; D gene unclear. V dropped 6 bases and J dropped 1 base, with 4 bases sitting between them. The CDR3 covers 11 residues. The V gene's germline CDR1 is SNHLY and CDR2 FYNNEI. In nucleotides, the CDR3 is TGTGCCAGCAGCCCTTCCTACGAGCAGTACTTC. Translating it yields CASSPSYEQYF.

This clone was recorded a few times. V gene TRBV29-1 combines with J gene TRBJ2-3; D gene uncertain. The ends were cut back, 3 bases at V and 8 bases at J, with 15 bases in the middle. CDR1 and CDR2 (germline): SQVTM, ANQGSEA. The CDR3 covers 13 residues. In nucleotides, the CDR3 is TGCAGCGTTGAGGGCCCTGACTCTACTACGCAGTATTTT. Residues: CSVEGPDSTTQYF.

The rearrangement uses TRBV5-1 and TRBJ2-3; TRBD1 might be the D (6 bases). V was cut by 0 bases and J by 2 bases, with 13 bases left in between. Germline V gene data show CDR1 as SGHRS and CDR2 as YFSETQ. The CDR3 is 16 amino acids. The CDR3 DNA reads as TGCGCCAGCAGCTTGGCCATGACAGGCAACACAGATACGCAGTATTTT. It encodes CASSLAMTGNTDTQYF.

This clone turned up a few times. J is TRBJ2-7 and V is TRBV29-1, with 11 positions matching TRBD1. The V gene end was trimmed by 7 bases and the J gene end by 7 bases; junction bases not matched to a gene: 6. CDR1 SQVTM and CDR2 ANQGSEA come from the germline V gene. This CDR3 comprises 12 residues. DNA of the CDR3: TGCAGCGCCGGACAGGGGGCAAGGGAGCAGTACTTC. It specifies CSAGQGAREQYF.

This chain links TRBV30 with TRBJ1-2; a weak D match, TRBD1 (6 bases). This CDR3 is built from 15 residues. The ends were cut back, 0 bases at V and 6 bases at J, with 17 bases in the middle. From germline, CDR1 is GTSNPN and CDR2 SVGIG (reference sequence). For the CDR3, the DNA is TGTGCCTGGAGTGTACAGTCCGGGGGGCAAGATGGCTACACCTTC. Its translation is CAWSVQSGGQDGYTF.

The V and J genes are TRBV11-2 and TRBJ2-2; D is possibly TRBD2 (6 bases). Germline V CDR1 and CDR2: SGHAT, FQNNGV. The length of the CDR3 is 14 residues. The V end lost 2 bases, the J end lost 4 bases, and 8 bases lay between the germline ends. CDR3 coding DNA: TGTGCCAGCAGCTTAAATAGCGGCACCGGGGAGCTGTTTTTT. Encoded protein: CASSLNSGTGELFF.

The chain is built from TRBV2 and TRBJ1-4, with 9 bases identical to TRBD1. Looked up from germline, CDR1 is SNHLY and CDR2 is FYNNEI. Losses at the gene ends were 10 bases for V and 8 bases for J; bases not matched to a gene: 5. This CDR3 is 12 amino acids long. CDR3 sequence reads: CANRDREEKLFF. In DNA, the CDR3 is TGTGCCAACCGGGACAGGGAGGAAAAACTGTTTTTT.

The V and J genes are TRBV5-6 and TRBJ2-1; the D gene is possibly TRBD2 (7 bases). The germline V gene encodes CDR1 SGHDT and CDR2 YYEEEE. The CDR3 consists of 16 residues. Trimming cost V 3 bases and J 3 bases, with 16 bases left between them. The CDR3 bases are TGTGCCAGCAGCTCGCGGGGGCGGTGGGGCTACAATGAGCAGTTCTTC. It encodes CASSSRGRWGYNEQFF.

The CDR3 here is CAWSVRGVEETQYF. In DNA, the CDR3 is TGTGCCTGGAGTGTACGGGGGGTGGAAGAGACCCAGTACTTC. This chain joins TRBV30 and TRBJ2-5; the match to TRBD2 covers 7 bases. With 0 bases clipped from V and 3 bases from J, the junction kept 4 bases outside the gene matches. Germline V lookup: CDR1 GTSNPN, CDR2 SVGIG (reference sequence). This CDR3 spans 14 amino acids.

This clone appeared a few times. V and J are TRBV29-1 and TRBJ2-3; 10 positions agree with TRBD1. This CDR3 comprises 14 residues. After removal of 6 bases from V and 9 bases from J, the junction contained 12 bases not matched to a gene. From germline, CDR1 is SQVTM and CDR2 ANQGSEA. CDR3 bases: TGCAGCGTCTTGACAGGGGGCCCGGCCAGCACGCAGTATTTT. Amino acids: CSVLTGGPASTQYF.